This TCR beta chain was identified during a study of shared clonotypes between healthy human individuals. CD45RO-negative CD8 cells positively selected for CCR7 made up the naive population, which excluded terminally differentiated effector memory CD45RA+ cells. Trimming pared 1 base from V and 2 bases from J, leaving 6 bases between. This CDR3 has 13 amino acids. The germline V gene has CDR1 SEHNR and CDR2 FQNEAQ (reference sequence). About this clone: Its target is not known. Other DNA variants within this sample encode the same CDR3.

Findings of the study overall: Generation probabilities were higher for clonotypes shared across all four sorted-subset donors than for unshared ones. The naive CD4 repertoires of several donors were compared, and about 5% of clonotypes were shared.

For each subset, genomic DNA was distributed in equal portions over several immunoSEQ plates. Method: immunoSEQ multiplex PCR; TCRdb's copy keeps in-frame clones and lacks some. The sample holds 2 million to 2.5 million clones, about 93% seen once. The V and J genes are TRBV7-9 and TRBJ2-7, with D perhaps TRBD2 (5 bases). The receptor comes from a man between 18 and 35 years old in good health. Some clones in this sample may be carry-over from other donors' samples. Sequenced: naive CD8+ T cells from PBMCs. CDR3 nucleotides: TGTGCCAGCAGCTTAGGAGGGACCTACGAGCAGTACTTC. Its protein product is CASSLGGTYEQYF.